These 28 T cell receptor beta chains came from one sample sequenced in a study of blood T cell repertoires in COVID-19. TCRdb's copy holds only in-frame clones and misses some; the assay was immunoSEQ multiplex PCR. Of over 150,000 clones listed, about 88% are singletons. Specimen: peripheral blood. The receptors here all came from a man between 45 and 60 years old with COVID-19, enrolled during active disease.

The chain recombines TRBV9 with TRBJ2-5, with TRBD2 matching 14 bases. This CDR3 contains 17 residues. V shed 3 bases, J shed 2 bases, and the junction held 6 bases outside the gene matches. Germline V gene sequence: CDR1 SGDLS, CDR2 YYNGEE. The CDR3 DNA reads TGTGCCAGCAGCGCAGGGACTAGCGGGAGTGAGCAAGAGACCCAGTACTTC. It specifies CASSAGTSGSEQETQYF. The full variable domain, with the rest looked up from reference TRBV9 and TRBJ2-5, is DSGVTQTPKHLITATGQRVTLRCSPRSGDLSVYWYQQSLDQGLQFLIQYYNGEERAKGNILERFSAQQFPDLHSELNLSSLELGDSALYFCASSAGTSGSEQETQYFGPGTRLLVL.

The CDR3 DNA follows: TGTGCCAGCAGTGAGGCGGGAGGCACAGATACGCAGTATTTT. Protein product: CASSEAGGTDTQYF. V is TRBV6-4 and J is TRBJ2-3, with 7 bases that match TRBD2. The CDR3 covers 14 residues. Trimming cost V 3 bases and J 1 base; bases outside gene matches: 1. Per the germline V gene, CDR1 is MRHNA and CDR2 is SNTAGT.

The rearrangement joins TRBV6-2 or TRBV6-3 to TRBJ1-4; weak D call: TRBD1 (5 bases). Trimming took off 4 bases at V and 1 base at J, with 13 bases between the two ends. The CDR3 has 16 amino acids. Germline V gene data show CDR1 as MNHEY and CDR2 as SVGEGT. CDR3 in DNA: TGTGCCAGCAGTTCCCTTTGGGGGGAAACTAATGAAAAACTGTTTTTT. Encoded protein: CASSSLWGETNEKLFF.

The count of this clone is one. V and J are TRBV7-9 and TRBJ1-4; TRBD1 matches at 9 bases. This CDR3 comprises 18 residues. Germline-derived CDR1 and CDR2 are SEHNR and FQNEAQ (reference sequence). The V and J ends lost 2 bases and 0 bases, in that order; junction bases with no gene match: 7. The CDR3, as DNA: TGTGCCAGCAGCTTACGGACAGGGGCAACTGCAACTAATGAAAAACTGTTTTTT. This sequence encodes CASSLRTGATATNEKLFF.

The genes are TRBV7-2 and TRBJ1-5, with D hard to call. The CDR3 runs to 12 residues. V was clipped by 1 base and J by 5 bases, with 3 bases between them. Germline V gene sequence: CDR1 SGHTA, CDR2 FQGNSA. The CDR3 DNA reads TGTGCCAGCAGCTTAGTCGATCAGCCCCAGCATTTT. Amino acids: CASSLVDQPQHF.

In nucleotides, the CDR3 is TGTGCCAGCAGTCCCCTTCGGGGGGTGAACACTGAAGCTTTCTTT. Translating gives CASSPLRGVNTEAFF. This chain links TRBV27 with TRBJ1-1, with TRBD1 as a possible D gene (5 bases). The CDR3 spans 15 residues. Germline V gene sequence: CDR1 MNHEY, CDR2 SMNVEV (reference sequence). V dropped 5 bases and J dropped 0 bases, with 13 bases sitting between them.

The J gene is TRBJ2-1, the V gene TRBV18, with 10 bases matching TRBD2. In germline, CDR1 is KGHSH, CDR2 LQKENI. With 3 bases clipped from V and 6 bases from J, the junction kept 5 bases outside the gene matches. This CDR3 has 15 amino acids. CDR3 sequence (DNA): TGTGCCAGCTCACCCGCTAGCGGGAGTCCCAATGAGCAGTTCTTC. This codes for CASSPASGSPNEQFF. The full variable domain, rest sourced from reference TRBV18 and TRBJ2-1, is NAGVMQNPRHLVRRRGQEARLRCSPMKGHSHVYWYRQLPEEGLKFMVYLQKENIIDESGMPKERFSAEFPKEGPSILRIQQVVRGDSAAYFCASSPASGSPNEQFFGPGTRLTVL.

The rearrangement uses TRBV7-6 and TRBJ2-7, with 7 positions matching TRBD1. The CDR3 has 14 amino acids. Trimming at V came to 5 bases and at J to 2 bases, leaving 6 bases not matched to a gene. Germline values: CDR1 SGHVS, CDR2 FNYEAQ. The CDR3 DNA reads as TGTGCCAGCAGCCCGGACCAGGGGGCCTACGAGCAGTACTTC. It specifies CASSPDQGAYEQYF.

The chain joins TRBV10-3 to TRBJ2-3, with 14 bases matching TRBD2. After removal of 2 bases from V and 5 bases from J, the junction contained 12 bases not matched to a gene. Germline CDR1 ENHRY, CDR2 SYGVKD. This CDR3 is 19 amino acids long. CDR3: CAISEDNPGLAGALDTQYF. CDR3 nucleotides: TGTGCCATCAGTGAGGACAACCCGGGACTAGCGGGAGCCTTAGATACGCAGTATTTT.

The V and J genes are TRBV30 and TRBJ2-1; tentatively, D is TRBD1 (6 bases). The CDR3 spans 15 residues. CDR1 and CDR2 (germline): GTSNPN, SVGIG (reference sequence). V lost 3 bases and J lost 9, with 21 bases in between. The CDR3 is CAWRERGFGTIEQFF. CDR3 nucleotides: TGTGCCTGGAGGGAGAGAGGGTTTGGGACAATTGAGCAGTTCTTC. The variable domain in full, with the rest retrieved from reference TRBV30 and TRBJ2-1, is SQTIHQWPATLVQPVGSPLSLECTVEGTSNPNLYWYRQAAGRGLQLLFYSVGIGQISSEVPQNLSASRPQDRQFILSSKKLLLSDSGFYLCAWRERGFGTIEQFFGPGTRLTVL.

This chain's CDR3 is CASSRRGLADNEQFF. The CDR3 DNA sequence: TGTGCCAGCAGTAGACGGGGACTAGCGGACAATGAGCAGTTCTTC. The genes are TRBV27 and TRBJ2-1, with TRBD2 matching 11 bases. The CDR3 loop spans 15 amino acids. Germline loops: CDR1 MNHEY, CDR2 SMNVEV (reference sequence). Trimming removed 5 bases from V and 5 bases from J; junction bases left unmatched: 5.

The chain has TRBV7-3 and TRBJ2-3; a possible D gene is TRBD1 (6 bases). The germline CDR1 and CDR2 sequences are SGHTA and FQGTGA. V was cut by 3 bases and J by 4 bases, with 11 bases left in between. CDR3 length equals 14 residues. The DNA of the CDR3 is TGTGCCAGCAGCTTGGGACACTCTTCAGATACGCAGTATTTT. It encodes CASSLGHSSDTQYF.

This chain joins TRBV25-1 and TRBJ2-5; D might be TRBD2 (6 bases). Germline assignment: CDR1 MGHDK and CDR2 SYGVNS. The CDR3 runs 14 residues. The germline V and J ends were trimmed by 0 bases and 4 bases, with 9 bases remaining between them. Here the CDR3 reads CASSEYSGRETQYF. For the CDR3, the DNA is TGTGCCAGCAGTGAATATTCCGGGAGAGAGACCCAGTACTTC. Full variable domain (remainder filled in from reference TRBV25-1 and TRBJ2-5): EADIYQTPRYLVIGTGKKITLECSQTMGHDKMYWYQQDPGMELHLIHYSYGVNSTEKGDLSSESTVSRIRTEHFPLTLESARPSHTSQYLCASSEYSGRETQYFGPGTRLLVL.

CDR3 protein: CSVGHTGGETQYF. The CDR3 coding sequence is TGCAGCGTTGGTCACACCGGAGGGGAGACCCAGTACTTC. This rearrangement joins TRBV29-1 to TRBJ2-5, with D maybe TRBD2 (6 bases). The V end lost 4 bases, the J end lost 5 bases, and 14 bases lay between the germline ends. This CDR3 is built from 13 residues. The germline V gene has CDR1 SQVTM and CDR2 ANQGSEA.

J is TRBJ1-5 and V is TRBV5-5; no clear D. CDR3 size: 14 residues. V was pared by 2 bases and J by 4 bases, with 10 bases between. CDR1 is SGHKS, CDR2 YYEKEE, per germline (reference sequence). CDR3 loop: CASSFDGKNQPQHF. The CDR3, as DNA: TGTGCCAGCAGCTTTGACGGGAAAAATCAGCCCCAGCATTTT.

This clone was counted a few times. V and J are TRBV27 and TRBJ2-7, with TRBD2 as a possible D gene (6 bases). Germline CDR1 reads MNHEY; CDR2 reads SMNVEV (reference sequence). The CDR3 covers 14 residues. V shed 4 bases and J shed 3 bases, with 13 bases lying between them. The CDR3 DNA sequence: TGTGCCAGCAGTTCACCGGGACTCCTCTACGAGCAGTACTTC. It yields the protein CASSSPGLLYEQYF.

This rearrangement joins TRBV2 to TRBJ2-5; possibly TRBD2 for D (6 bases). Germline CDR1 is SNHLY and CDR2 is FYNNEI. The CDR3 is made up of 12 amino acids. V was trimmed by 5 bases and J by 4 bases, leaving 8 bases between them. CDR3 DNA sequence: TGTGCCAGCAGTAGGGACTTAGAGACCCAGTACTTC. Amino acids: CASSRDLETQYF.

V gene TRBV2 combines with J gene TRBJ2-3, with a possible D match to TRBD2 (6 bases). Trimming removed 4 bases at V and 0 bases at J, with 17 bases between. There are 17 residues in the CDR3. Germline V gene data show CDR1 as SNHLY and CDR2 as FYNNEI. The CDR3, as DNA: TGTGCCAGCAGTGTAACGGGAACTAGCTACAGCACAGATACGCAGTATTTT. It encodes CASSVTGTSYSTDTQYF. The variable domain in full, completed from reference TRBV2 and TRBJ2-3, reads EPEVTQTPSHQVTQMGQEVILRCVPISNHLYFYWYRQILGQKVEFLVSFYNNEISEKSEIFDDQFSVERPDGSNFTLKIRSTKLEDSAMYFCASSVTGTSYSTDTQYFGPGTRLTVL.

The chain recombines TRBV21-1 with TRBJ2-1; the table's D call of TRBD2 was not tested on the DNA. TRBV21-1 is labeled a pseudogene. The CDR3 extends over 18 amino acids. The CDR3 loop reads CASRRLAGGPFRYNEQFF. CDR3 bases: TGTGCCAGCAGAAGACTAGCGGGAGGGCCGTTCCGTTACAATGAGCAGTTCTTC.

The chain has TRBV18 and TRBJ2-3, with 7 bases identical to TRBD2. The V and J ends lost 3 bases and 6 bases, in that order; junction bases with no gene match: 9. The CDR3 consists of 15 residues. Per germline, CDR1 KGHSH and CDR2 LQKENI. This CDR3 is CASSPQGPRGDTQYF. CDR3 coding DNA: TGTGCCAGCTCACCGCAGGGTCCGCGGGGGGATACGCAGTATTTT.

V usage is TRBV10-3 and J usage is TRBJ1-2; 8 bases map to TRBD1. The CDR3 runs 15 residues. The V and J ends lost 3 bases and 8 bases, in that order; junction bases with no gene match: 11. The germline CDR1 and CDR2 sequences are ENHRY and SYGVKD. CDR3 in amino acids: CAISDTTGGMTGYTF. CDR3 coding DNA: TGTGCCATCAGTGATACTACAGGGGGTATGACGGGCTACACCTTC.

The V and J genes are TRBV7-2 and TRBJ2-5; 8 bases agree with TRBD1. CDR1 is SGHTA and CDR2 is FQGNSA in the germline V gene. J was trimmed by 4 bases and V by 4 bases; bases with no gene match: 2. The length of the CDR3 is 13 residues. CDR3 DNA sequence: TGTGCCAGCAGCTCGGGACAGGTAGAGACCCAGTACTTC. Encoded protein: CASSSGQVETQYF.

This chain joins TRBV5-6 and TRBJ1-3; a weak D match, TRBD1 (6 bases). CDR1 is SGHDT and CDR2 is YYEEEE in the germline V gene. Between the trimmed V and J ends, which lost 0 bases and 4 bases, there was a span of 11 bases. CDR3 length: 15 amino acids. Here the CDR3 DNA reads TGTGCCAGCAGCTTGGGACAGGTATTCGGAAACACCATATATTTT. As protein: CASSLGQVFGNTIYF.

The chain combines TRBV5-1 with TRBJ2-3; TRBD2 agrees at 10 bases. Germline V gives CDR1 SGHRS, CDR2 YFSETQ. The CDR3 is 16 residues long. J gave up 3 bases and V 3 bases, and 7 bases lay outside the gene matches. The CDR3 DNA follows: TGCGCCAGCAGCTCCATAAAGCGGGAGGGAACAGATACGCAGTATTTT. Residues: CASSSIKREGTDTQYF.

The genes are TRBV5-6 and TRBJ1-6, with 8 bases that match TRBD1. The germline V gene encodes CDR1 SGHDT and CDR2 YYEEEE. The CDR3 length is 13 residues. V lost 4 bases and J lost 11; bases outside the gene matches: 5. The CDR3 coding sequence is TGTGCCAGCAGCACTAGGACAGGGCCACCCCTCCACTTT. Translated, it gives CASSTRTGPPLHF.

This clone has only a few counts. The chain links TRBV7-9 to TRBJ2-2; the match to TRBD1 covers 7 bases. The germline V gene encodes CDR1 SEHNR and CDR2 FQNEAQ (reference sequence). The trim removed 4 bases at V and 0 bases at J, leaving 5 bases unmatched. The CDR3 totals 16 residues. The CDR3 DNA is TGTGCCAGCAGCTATACAGGGGATTCGAACACCGGGGAGCTGTTTTTT. This translates into CASSYTGDSNTGELFF.

The rearrangement uses TRBV5-6 and TRBJ2-2; TRBD2 matches 16 bases. Trimming took 0 bases from V and 6 from J; bases not matched to a gene: 5. The CDR3 length is 18 residues. CDR1 and CDR2 from the germline V gene are SGHDT and YYEEEE. CDR3 DNA: TGTGCCAGCAGCTTGGTGGGACTAGCGGGGGGGCCCTCCGGGGAGCTGTTTTTT. As protein: CASSLVGLAGGPSGELFF.

V and J are TRBV19 and TRBJ2-2; D might be TRBD1 (5 bases). The V and J ends lost 8 bases and 2 bases respectively, with 15 bases between them. The CDR3 has 15 residues. Germline assignment: CDR1 LNHDA and CDR2 SQIVND (reference sequence). DNA of the CDR3: TGTGCCAGTGTTGAAGTGACAGACAACACCGGGGAGCTGTTTTTT. Protein: CASVEVTDNTGELFF.